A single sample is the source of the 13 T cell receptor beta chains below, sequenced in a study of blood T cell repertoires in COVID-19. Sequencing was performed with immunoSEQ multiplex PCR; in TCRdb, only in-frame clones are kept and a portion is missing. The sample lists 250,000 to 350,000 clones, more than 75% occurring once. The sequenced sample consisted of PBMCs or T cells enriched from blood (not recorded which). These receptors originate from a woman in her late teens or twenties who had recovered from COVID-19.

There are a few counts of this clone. The CDR3 region has the DNA TGTGCCATCAAAGGATTAGCGGGCGACTATGGCTACACCTTC. It yields the protein CAIKGLAGDYGYTF. The V and J genes are TRBV10-3 and TRBJ1-2; D is uncertain. V lost 7 bases and J lost 3, with 15 bases in between. The CDR3 covers 14 residues. Germline lookup yields CDR1 ENHRY and CDR2 SYGVKD.

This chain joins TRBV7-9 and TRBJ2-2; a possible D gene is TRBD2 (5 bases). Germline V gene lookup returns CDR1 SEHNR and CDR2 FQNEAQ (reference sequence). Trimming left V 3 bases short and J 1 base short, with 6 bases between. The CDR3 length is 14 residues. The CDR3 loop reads CASSLGENTGELFF. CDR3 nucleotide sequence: TGTGCCAGCAGCTTGGGAGAGAACACCGGGGAGCTGTTTTTT.

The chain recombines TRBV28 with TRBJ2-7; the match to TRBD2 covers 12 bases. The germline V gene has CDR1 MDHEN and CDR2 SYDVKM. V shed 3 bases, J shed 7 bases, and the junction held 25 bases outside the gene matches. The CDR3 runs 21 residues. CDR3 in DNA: TGTGCCAGCAGTTTGTTAGGGGGTGCGTCAGCTAGCGGGAGGGCCGTGGGGGAGCAGTACTTC. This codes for CASSLLGGASASGRAVGEQYF.

The CDR3 region is CASSQGEQGGYEQYF. The CDR3 DNA reads as TGCGCCAGCAGCCAAGGAGAGCAAGGCGGCTACGAGCAGTACTTC. The rearrangement links TRBV4-1 to TRBJ2-7; D remains unclear. Per germline, CDR1 MGHRA and CDR2 YSYEKL. Trimming shortened V by 1 base and J by 3 bases, and 13 bases separated the two germline ends. There are 15 residues in the CDR3.

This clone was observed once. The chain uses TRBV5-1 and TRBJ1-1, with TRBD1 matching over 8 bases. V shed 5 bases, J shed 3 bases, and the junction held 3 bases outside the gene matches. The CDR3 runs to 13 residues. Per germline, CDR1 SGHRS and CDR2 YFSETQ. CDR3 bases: TGCGCCAGCAGGGACAGGGTTTACACTGAAGCTTTCTTT. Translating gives CASRDRVYTEAFF.

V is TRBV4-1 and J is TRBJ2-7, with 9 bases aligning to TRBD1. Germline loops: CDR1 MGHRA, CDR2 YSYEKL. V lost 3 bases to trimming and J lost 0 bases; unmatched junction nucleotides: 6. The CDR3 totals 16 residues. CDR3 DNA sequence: TGCGCCAGCAGCCAGGTGGGACAGGGAAACTCCTACGAGCAGTACTTC. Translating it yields CASSQVGQGNSYEQYF.

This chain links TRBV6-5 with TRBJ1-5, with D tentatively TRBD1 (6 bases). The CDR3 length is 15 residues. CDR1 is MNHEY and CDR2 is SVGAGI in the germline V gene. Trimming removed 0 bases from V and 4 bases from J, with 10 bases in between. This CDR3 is CASSYSSDRNQPQHF. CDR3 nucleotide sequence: TGTGCCAGCAGTTACTCGAGTGACAGGAATCAGCCCCAGCATTTT.

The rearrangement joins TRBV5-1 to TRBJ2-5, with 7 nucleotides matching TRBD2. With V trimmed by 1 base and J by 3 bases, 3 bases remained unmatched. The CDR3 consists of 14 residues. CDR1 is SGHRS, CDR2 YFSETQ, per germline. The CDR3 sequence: CASSLSLAEETQYF. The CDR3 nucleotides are TGCGCCAGCAGCTTGTCGCTAGCGGAAGAGACCCAGTACTTC.

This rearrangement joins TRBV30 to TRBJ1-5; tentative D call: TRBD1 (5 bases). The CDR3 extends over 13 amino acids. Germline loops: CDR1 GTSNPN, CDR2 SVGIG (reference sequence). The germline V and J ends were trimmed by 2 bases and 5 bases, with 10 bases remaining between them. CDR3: CAWSTDIHQPQHF. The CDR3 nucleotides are TGTGCCTGGAGTACGGACATCCATCAGCCCCAGCATTTT.

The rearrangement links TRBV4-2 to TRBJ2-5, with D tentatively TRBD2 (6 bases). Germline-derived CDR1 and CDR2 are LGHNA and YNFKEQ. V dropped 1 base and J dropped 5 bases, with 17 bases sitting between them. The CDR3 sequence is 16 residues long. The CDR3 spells CASSQGGGPRGETQYF. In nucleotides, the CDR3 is TGTGCCAGCAGCCAAGGAGGAGGGCCGCGGGGCGAGACCCAGTACTTC.

CDR3 nucleotides: TGTGCCAGCTCACCACGGGGGAGGCCCTACGAGCAGTACTTC. It is translated as CASSPRGRPYEQYF. J is TRBJ2-7 and V is TRBV18, with TRBD2 as a possible D gene (6 bases). The CDR3 runs to 14 residues. Germline V CDR1 and CDR2: KGHSH, LQKENI. With 1 base removed from V and 2 bases from J, the gap between germline ends came to 9 bases.

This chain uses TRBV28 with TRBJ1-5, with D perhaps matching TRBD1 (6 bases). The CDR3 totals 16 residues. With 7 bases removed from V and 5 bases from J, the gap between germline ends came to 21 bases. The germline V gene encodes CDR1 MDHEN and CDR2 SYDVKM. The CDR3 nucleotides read TGTGCCAGCAATGTCCGGGGGGCAGGGAGGGATCAGCCCCAGCATTTT. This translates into CASNVRGAGRDQPQHF.

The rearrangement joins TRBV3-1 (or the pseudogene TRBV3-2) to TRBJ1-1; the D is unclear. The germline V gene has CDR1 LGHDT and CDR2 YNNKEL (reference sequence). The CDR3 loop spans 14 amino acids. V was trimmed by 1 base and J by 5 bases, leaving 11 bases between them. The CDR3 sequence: CASSQVGRGTEAFF. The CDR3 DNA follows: TGTGCCAGCAGCCAAGTGGGTCGAGGTACTGAAGCTTTCTTT.